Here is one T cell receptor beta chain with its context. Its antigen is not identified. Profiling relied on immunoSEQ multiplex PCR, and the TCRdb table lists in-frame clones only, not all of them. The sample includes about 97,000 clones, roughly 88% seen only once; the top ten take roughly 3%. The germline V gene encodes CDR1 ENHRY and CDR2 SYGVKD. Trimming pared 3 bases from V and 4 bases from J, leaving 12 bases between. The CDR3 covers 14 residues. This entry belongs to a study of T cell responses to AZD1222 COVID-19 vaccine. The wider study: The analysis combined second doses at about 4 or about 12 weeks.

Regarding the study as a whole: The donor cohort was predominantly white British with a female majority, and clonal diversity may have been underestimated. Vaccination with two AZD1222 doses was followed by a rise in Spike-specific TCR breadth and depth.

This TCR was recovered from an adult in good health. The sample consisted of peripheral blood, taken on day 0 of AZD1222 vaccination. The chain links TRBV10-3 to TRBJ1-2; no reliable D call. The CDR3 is CAISDPGLPYGYTF. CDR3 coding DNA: TGTGCCATCAGTGATCCTGGTCTTCCCTATGGCTACACCTTC.